The 5 T cell receptor beta chains in this list originate from one sample, sequenced in a study of T cell responses to AZD1222 COVID-19 vaccine. Data came from immunoSEQ multiplex PCR; TCRdb stores just in-frame clones and leaves some out. Among about 110,000 clones listed, about 91% were seen once. This specimen was peripheral blood, taken 28 days after the second AZD1222 dose. These receptors all come from an adult who received the AZD1222 COVID-19 vaccine.

The CDR3 sequence: CASRRAGSSYNEQFF. The CDR3 nucleotides are TGTGCCAGCAGGAGAGCGGGGAGCTCCTACAATGAGCAGTTCTTC. The V gene is TRBV27, the J gene TRBJ2-1; 7 nucleotides line up with TRBD2. The CDR3 sequence is 15 residues long. Trimming took 6 bases from V and 0 from J; bases not matched to a gene: 5. Germline V lookup: CDR1 MNHEY, CDR2 SMNVEV (reference sequence).

A single count supports this clone. The chain uses TRBV28 and TRBJ1-1; possibly TRBD1 for D (6 bases). Per germline, CDR1 MDHEN and CDR2 SYDVKM. V was shortened by 2 bases and J by 2 bases, with 12 bases between the two germline ends. The CDR3 covers 15 residues. DNA for the CDR3: TGTGCCAGCAGTTTAACGAGGGGGTATAACACTGAAGCTTTCTTT. This sequence encodes CASSLTRGYNTEAFF.

The count of this clone is one. The chain employs TRBV20-1 and TRBJ1-1; D not resolved. V lost 5 bases, J lost 2 bases, and 6 bases lay in between. This CDR3 comprises 11 residues. Germline V gene sequence: CDR1 DFQATT, CDR2 SNEGSKA (reference sequence). CDR3 protein: CSAEGNTEAFF. The CDR3 nucleotides read TGCAGTGCTGAGGGCAACACTGAAGCTTTCTTT.

The chain joins TRBV24-1 to TRBJ2-1; D gene uncertain. CDR3 size: 15 residues. Per the germline V gene, CDR1 is KGHDR and CDR2 is SFDVKD. Trimming took off 5 bases at V and 6 bases at J, with 16 bases between the two ends. CDR3: CATSGSTENVNEQFF. CDR3 DNA sequence: TGTGCCACCAGTGGCTCTACTGAGAATGTCAATGAGCAGTTCTTC.

The chain employs TRBV11-2 and TRBJ2-7, with a tentative D call TRBD2 (5 bases). V was cut by 4 bases and J by 6 bases, with 19 bases left in between. CDR1 and CDR2 from the germline V gene are SGHAT and FQNNGV. This CDR3 comprises 15 residues. CDR3 in amino acids: CASSSLSLKGAEQYF. The CDR3 DNA follows: TGTGCCAGCAGCTCCTTATCCCTCAAGGGAGCCGAGCAGTACTTC. Looking up the rest from reference TRBV11-2 and TRBJ2-7 gives the full variable domain: EAGVAQSPRYKIIEKRQSVAFWCNPISGHATLYWYQQILGQGPKLLIQFQNNGVVDDSQLPKDRFSAERLKGVDSTLKIQPAKLEDSAVYLCASSSLSLKGAEQYFGPGTRLTVT.